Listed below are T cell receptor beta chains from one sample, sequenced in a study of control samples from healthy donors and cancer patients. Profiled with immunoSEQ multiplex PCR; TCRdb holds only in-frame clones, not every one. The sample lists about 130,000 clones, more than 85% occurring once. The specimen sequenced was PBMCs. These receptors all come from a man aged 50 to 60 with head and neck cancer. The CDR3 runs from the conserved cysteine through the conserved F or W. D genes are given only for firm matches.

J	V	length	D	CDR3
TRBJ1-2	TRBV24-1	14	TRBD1	CATSDPNRGWGYTF
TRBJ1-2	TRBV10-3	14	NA	CAISEPPTIYGYTF
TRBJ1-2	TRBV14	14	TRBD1	CASSHDRDPYGYTF
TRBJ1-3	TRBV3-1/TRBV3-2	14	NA	CASGGASSGNTIYF
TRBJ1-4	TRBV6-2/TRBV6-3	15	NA	CASSSTGTLDEKLFF
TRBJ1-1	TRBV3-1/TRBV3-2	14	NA	CASSHGRSDTEAFF
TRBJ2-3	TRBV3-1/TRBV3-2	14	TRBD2	CASRLAGSTDTQYF
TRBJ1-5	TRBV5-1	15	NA	CASSLDGPGNQPQHF
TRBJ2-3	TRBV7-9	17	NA	CASSPGGLTAGPDTQYF
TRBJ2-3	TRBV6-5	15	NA	CASSLFDGGTDTQYF
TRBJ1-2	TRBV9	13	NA	CASSVGSNYGYTF
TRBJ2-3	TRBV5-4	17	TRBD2	CASSPGLAGGRTDTQYF
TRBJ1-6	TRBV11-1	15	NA	CASSGGGLRNSPLHF
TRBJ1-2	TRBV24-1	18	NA	CATRTTLYRVGMNYGYTF
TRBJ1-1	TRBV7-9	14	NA	CASSLGQGRGEAFF
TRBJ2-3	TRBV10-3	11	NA	CAISDTNTQYF
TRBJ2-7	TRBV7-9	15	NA	CASSFRTKGGYEQYF
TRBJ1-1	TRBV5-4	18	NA	CASSLWGPARIRGREAFF
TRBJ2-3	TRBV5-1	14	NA	CASRMAQGTDTQYF
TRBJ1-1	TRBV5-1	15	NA	CASSLTGEGNTEAFF
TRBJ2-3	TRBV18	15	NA	CASSPGRGSSDTQYF
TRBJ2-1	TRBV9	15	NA	CASSVELSGSGKQFF
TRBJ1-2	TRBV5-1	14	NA	CASSLLGTAIGYTF
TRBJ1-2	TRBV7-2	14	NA	CASSPLQVPNGYTF
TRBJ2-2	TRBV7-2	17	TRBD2	CASSLTSGAPNTGELFF
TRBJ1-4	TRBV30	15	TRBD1	CAWSVPGQGAEKLFF
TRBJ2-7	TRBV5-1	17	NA	CASSLADRPGGRYEQYF
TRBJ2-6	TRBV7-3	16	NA	CASSLKSGSGANVLTF
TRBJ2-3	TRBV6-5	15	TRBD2	CASSSLAGGGNTQYF
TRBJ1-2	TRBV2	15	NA	CASTSGGGRSRGYTF
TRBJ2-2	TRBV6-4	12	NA	CAILRYTGELFF
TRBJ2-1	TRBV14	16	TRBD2	CASSPLQRGGTNEQFF
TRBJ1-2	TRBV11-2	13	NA	CASSSDRNYGYTF
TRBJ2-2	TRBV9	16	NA	CASSVVVGQNTGELFF